These 23 T cell receptor beta chains originate from one sample sequenced in a study of T cell responses to AZD1222 COVID-19 vaccine. Produced via immunoSEQ multiplex PCR; TCRdb's table is partial and in-frame only. The sample consists of 99,000 or so clones, 70% to 90% of them appearing once. The sample was peripheral blood, taken on day 0 of AZD1222 vaccination. The receptors were sampled from an adult in good health.

The J gene is TRBJ1-2, the V gene TRBV20-1; D may be TRBD1 (5 bases). The V and J ends lost 3 bases and 4 bases respectively, with 15 bases between them. The CDR3 totals 14 residues. Germline CDR1 DFQATT, CDR2 SNEGSKA (reference sequence). As DNA, the CDR3 is TGCAGTGCTAGTAGAGGGGATGTAAGCTATGGCTACACCTTC. This codes for CSASRGDVSYGYTF.

This chain uses TRBV9 with TRBJ1-5; no clear D gene. The CDR3 loop spans 15 amino acids. V gave up 0 bases and J gave up 4 bases, with 11 bases separating them. Germline CDR1 SGDLS, CDR2 YYNGEE. As DNA, the CDR3 is TGTGCCAGCAGCGTAGGCATAGGTTCTAATCAGCCCCAGCATTTT. Its translation is CASSVGIGSNQPQHF.

This clone was seen only once. The chain joins TRBV27 to TRBJ1-4; D might be TRBD1 (5 bases). Germline V gene lookup returns CDR1 MNHEY and CDR2 SMNVEV (reference sequence). V was cut by 5 bases and J by 8 bases, with 15 bases left in between. The CDR3 is 14 residues long. The CDR3 nucleotides read TGTGCCAGCAGTGAGCCAGGGCTGAGAGAAAAACTGTTTTTT. Translating it yields CASSEPGLREKLFF. Full variable domain (outside the CDR3, taken from reference TRBV27 and TRBJ1-4): EAQVTQNPRYLITVTGKKLTVTCSQNMNHEYMSWYRQDPGLGLRQIYYSMNVEVTDKGDVPEGYKVSRKEKRNFPLILESPSPNQTSLYFCASSEPGLREKLFFGSGTQLSVL.

The rearrangement joins TRBV7-8 to TRBJ2-1; D may match TRBD1 or TRBD2 (6 bases each). V was shortened by 5 bases and J by 6 bases, with 11 bases between the two germline ends. The germline gives CDR1 SGHVS, CDR2 FQNEAQ. The CDR3 spans 13 residues. The CDR3 region is CASSLSGANEQFF. CDR3 DNA sequence: TGTGCCAGCAGCCTATCGGGGGCCAATGAGCAGTTCTTC.

The chain joins TRBV10-3 to TRBJ1-2, with D possibly matching TRBD1 (6 bases). Looked up from germline, CDR1 is ENHRY and CDR2 is SYGVKD. The V end lost 11 bases, the J end lost 6 bases, and 25 bases lay between the germline ends. CDR3 size: 15 residues. DNA of the CDR3: TGTGCCGCTTCACTACAGCTTTCATCAGGGGATGGCTACACCTTC. As protein: CAASLQLSSGDGYTF.

V and J are TRBV7-9 and TRBJ1-1; 7 bases match TRBD1. V was pared by 6 bases and J by 7 bases, with 17 bases of the junction left unmatched. The CDR3 runs to 16 residues. The germline CDR1 and CDR2 sequences are SEHNR and FQNEAQ (reference sequence). The CDR3: CASRGTASGPKSEAFF. CDR3 nucleotide sequence: TGTGCCAGCAGGGGGACAGCGTCGGGGCCTAAGAGTGAAGCTTTCTTT.

The chain has TRBV3-1 (or the pseudogene TRBV3-2) and TRBJ1-4; TRBD1 might be the D (5 bases). Germline CDR1 is LGHDT and CDR2 is YNNKEL (reference sequence). V was cut by 1 base and J by 13 bases, with 10 bases left in between. There are 12 residues in the CDR3. As DNA, the CDR3 is TGTGCCAGCAGCCAAGCGGAGGGGATACTGTTTTTT. Protein product: CASSQAEGILFF.

CDR3 residues: CASSLGAKNIQYF. The CDR3 DNA follows: TGTGCCAGCAGTTTGGGAGCCAAAAACATTCAGTACTTC. The chain carries TRBV12-3 or TRBV12-4 and TRBJ2-4; no reliable D call. CDR3 length: 13 amino acids. Trimming removed 3 bases at V and 0 bases at J, with 3 bases between.

V gene TRBV18 combines with J gene TRBJ1-4; 9 positions agree with TRBD1. The CDR3 runs to 14 residues. The germline V gene encodes CDR1 KGHSH and CDR2 LQKENI. Trimming removed 2 bases from V and 7 bases from J; junction bases left unmatched: 2. The DNA of the CDR3 is TGTGCCAGCTCACCAAGACAGGGGGGTGAAAAACTGTTTTTT. Protein sequence: CASSPRQGGEKLFF.

This clone appeared once. DNA for the CDR3: TGTGCCAGCAGCTTTCCCGGGACAGGGGGCAGTGAAGCTTTCTTT. Translating it yields CASSFPGTGGSEAFF. The V call is TRBV5-6, the J call TRBJ1-1; 12 positions match TRBD1. The length of the CDR3 is 15 residues. Germline V gene lookup returns CDR1 SGHDT and CDR2 YYEEEE. The V segment lost 2 bases and the J segment 7 bases; nucleotides outside the gene matches: 6.

V usage is TRBV11-3 and J usage is TRBJ2-5, with D maybe TRBD1 (5 bases). The V end was cut by 7 bases, the J end by 2 bases, with 14 bases between. Per germline, CDR1 SGHNT and CDR2 YENEEA. The CDR3 sequence is 14 residues long. CDR3 sequence: CASNLGAIQETQYF. CDR3 bases: TGTGCCAGCAACCTAGGGGCTATTCAAGAGACCCAGTACTTC.

This clone was seen just once. The CDR3 DNA sequence: TGTGCCAGCAGTGACCCTACCGTCTCGGGGCACGTCTACACCTTC. Protein product: CASSDPTVSGHVYTF. The chain uses TRBV25-1 and TRBJ1-2, with D possibly being TRBD1 (5 bases). Trimming took 3 bases from V and 10 from J, leaving 21 bases between them. In germline, CDR1 is MGHDK, CDR2 SYGVNS. CDR3 size: 15 residues.

The gene calls are TRBV9 and TRBJ1-6; D ambiguous. This CDR3 has 14 amino acids. Germline values: CDR1 SGDLS, CDR2 YYNGEE. V was pared by 0 bases and J by 5 bases, with 6 bases between. The CDR3 DNA follows: TGTGCCAGCAGCGTAGATCCCAATAATTCACCCCTCCACTTT. It is translated as CASSVDPNNSPLHF.

The rearrangement uses TRBV6-5 and TRBJ1-2; no firm D call. Germline V lookup: CDR1 MNHEY, CDR2 SVGAGI. Trimming pared 8 bases from V and 0 bases from J, leaving 16 bases between. This CDR3 is built from 15 residues. CDR3 in amino acids: CASGAGMGANYGYTF. The CDR3 region has the DNA TGTGCCAGCGGAGCGGGCATGGGAGCTAACTATGGCTACACCTTC.

CDR3 nucleotide sequence: TGTGCCAGTAGTCCATGGACAGGGGTGAGTTCACCCCTCCACTTT. Protein sequence: CASSPWTGVSSPLHF. The rearrangement links TRBV19 to TRBJ1-6, with 9 bases matching TRBD1. The CDR3 spans 15 residues. V was clipped by 5 bases and J by 9 bases; unmatched bases: 8. Looked up from germline, CDR1 is LNHDA and CDR2 is SQIVND (reference sequence).

The J gene is TRBJ1-6, the V gene TRBV7-2; D unclear. The germline CDR1 and CDR2 sequences are SGHTA and FQGNSA. The V and J ends lost 5 bases and 7 bases respectively, with 18 bases between them. This CDR3 contains 16 residues. CDR3 sequence: CASSLSTGEENSPLHF. CDR3 nucleotide sequence: TGTGCCAGCAGCCTCTCCACCGGGGAGGAAAATTCACCCCTCCACTTT.

The chain has TRBV3-1 (or the pseudogene TRBV3-2) and TRBJ2-1, with 9 bases aligning to TRBD2. Trimming cost V 0 bases and J 7 bases; bases outside gene matches: 16. Germline values: CDR1 LGHDT, CDR2 YNNKEL (reference sequence). The CDR3 loop spans 19 amino acids. Here the CDR3 reads CASSQDSWRASGKLNEQFF. CDR3 nucleotides: TGTGCCAGCAGCCAAGATTCTTGGCGTGCTAGCGGGAAATTGAATGAGCAGTTCTTC.

The J gene is TRBJ1-1, the V gene TRBV5-4, with a weak D call TRBD1 (6 bases). V lost 4 bases and J 3 bases, leaving 13 bases between the germline ends. Germline CDR1 reads SGHNT; CDR2 reads YYREEE (reference sequence). The CDR3 contains 14 residues. As DNA, the CDR3 is TGTGCCAGCAGCACACAGGGTAGGGACACTGAAGCTTTCTTT. Encoded protein: CASSTQGRDTEAFF.

The gene calls are TRBV7-9 and TRBJ2-5, with a tentative D call TRBD1 (6 bases). Deletions cut 1 base from V and 2 bases from J, with 11 bases between. The CDR3 covers 15 residues. Germline V gene lookup returns CDR1 SEHNR and CDR2 FQNEAQ (reference sequence). The CDR3 loop is CASSLGRGTQETQYF. In DNA form, the CDR3 reads TGTGCCAGCAGCTTAGGCAGGGGCACACAAGAGACCCAGTACTTC.

CDR3 amino acids: CASSDRGPGEQYF. In DNA, the CDR3 is TGTGCCAGCAGTGACAGGGGGCCGGGCGAGCAGTACTTC. The rearrangement uses TRBV2 and TRBJ2-7, with 8 bases aligning to TRBD1. V was clipped by 3 bases and J by 6 bases; unmatched bases: 4. The CDR3 loop spans 13 amino acids. Germline V gene sequence: CDR1 SNHLY, CDR2 FYNNEI.

The chain carries TRBV19 and TRBJ1-2; D remains unclear. With 3 bases removed from V and 7 bases from J, the gap between germline ends came to 6 bases. There are 11 residues in the CDR3. Germline CDR1 is LNHDA and CDR2 is SQIVND (reference sequence). The CDR3 DNA follows: TGTGCCAGTAGTATCGGCGGTGGCTACACCTTC. It translates to CASSIGGGYTF.

The V call is TRBV5-1, the J call TRBJ1-1; D perhaps matches TRBD1 (6 bases). V lost 3 bases to trimming and J lost 0 bases, with 12 bases between them. From germline, CDR1 is SGHRS and CDR2 YFSETQ. CDR3 size: 15 residues. In DNA form, the CDR3 reads TGCGCCAGCAGCTCAATAACAGGGATGAACACTGAAGCTTTCTTT. Its translation: CASSSITGMNTEAFF.

The rearrangement uses TRBV4-3 and TRBJ2-1; D could derive from TRBD1 or TRBD2 (5 bases each). Germline lookup yields CDR1 LGHNA and CDR2 YSLEER. This CDR3 comprises 13 residues. V dropped 1 base and J dropped 9 bases, with 10 bases sitting between them. The CDR3 loop is CASSQGTGGEQFF. CDR3 coding DNA: TGCGCCAGCAGCCAAGGTACTGGGGGTGAGCAGTTCTTC.